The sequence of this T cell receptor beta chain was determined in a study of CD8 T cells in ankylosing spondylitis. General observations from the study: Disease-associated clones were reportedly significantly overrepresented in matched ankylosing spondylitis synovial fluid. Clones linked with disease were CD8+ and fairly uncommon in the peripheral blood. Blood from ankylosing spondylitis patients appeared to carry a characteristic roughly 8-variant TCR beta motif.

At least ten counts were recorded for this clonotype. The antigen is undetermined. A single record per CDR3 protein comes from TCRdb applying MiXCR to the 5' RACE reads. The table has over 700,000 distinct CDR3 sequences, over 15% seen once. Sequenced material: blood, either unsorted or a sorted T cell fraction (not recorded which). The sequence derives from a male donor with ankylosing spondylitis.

Here the CDR3 DNA reads TGTGCCAGCAGCCAAGATTGGGGGGATTCACCCCTCCACTTT. Residues: CASSQDWGDSPLHF. This chain links TRBV14 with TRBJ1-6; tentatively, D is TRBD1 (5 bases). The germline CDR1 and CDR2 sequences are SGHDN and FVKESK. The CDR3 extends over 14 amino acids. The V gene lost 0 bases and the J gene lost 8 bases, with 8 bases spanning the gap.